Listed below are T cell receptor beta chains from one sample, sequenced in a study of blood T cells in healthy people across ages. In TCRdb, the 5' RACE reads were re-called with MiXCR into one record per CDR3 protein. The sample holds 750,000 to 950,000 distinct CDR3 sequences, 53% seen once. The sequencing input was blood. The receptors derive from a man older than 75 in good health. Both conserved end residues are part of each CDR3. A D gene is named only where the DNA matches it firmly. Not all rows give a size; the values are once, few, many and, for expanded clones, a class.

j_gene	d_gene	v_gene	abundance	CDR3nt	CDR3aa
TRBJ2-7	-	TRBV6-1	-	TGTGCCAGCAGCGTGGCCCAAGGGGCGAATCTCTACGAGCAGTACTTC	CASSVAQGANLYEQYF
TRBJ2-1	-	TRBV6-5	-	TGTGCCAGCAGTTACTCCGGACGCAATGAGCAGTTCTTC	CASSYSGRNEQFF
TRBJ1-2	-	TRBV20-1	-	TGCAGTGCTAGAGATGGGATCTCGGGGCAGTTCGAGGAGTTGGAAGTTAACTATGGCTACACCTTC	CSARDGISGQFEELEVNYGYTF
TRBJ1-4	TRBD1	TRBV2	-	TGTGCCAGCAGCGAACAGGGGGCGATCGGTGAAGAACTGTTTTTT	CASSEQGAIGEELFF
TRBJ2-7	TRBD2	TRBV25-1	-	TGTGCCAGTCGCACCAGACTAGCGGGAGGGGACGAGCGGTACTTC	CASRTRLAGGDERYF
TRBJ1-5	TRBD1	TRBV6-1	-	TGTGCCAGCAGGCCCGGACAGGGTAATGATCAGCCCCAGCATTTT	CASRPGQGNDQPQHF
TRBJ1-2	TRBD1	TRBV3-1	few	TGTGCCCCCCTCAACAAGGTGAGGGGGCTCCACTATGGCTACACCTTC	CAPLNKVRGLHYGYTF
TRBJ2-7	-	TRBV4-1	-	TGCGCCAGCAGCCAATTCATACAGGGAACCTACGAGCAGTACTTC	CASSQFIQGTYEQYF
TRBJ1-1	-	TRBV12-3/TRBV12-4	-	TGTGCCAGCAGGCTCACCAGGGGGAACACTGAAGCTTTCTTT	CASRLTRGNTEAFF
TRBJ2-7	TRBD2	TRBV27	-	TGTGCCAGCAGTTTACTAAGCGGGGGGAATGAGCAGTACTTC	CASSLLSGGNEQYF
TRBJ2-1	-	TRBV6-2/TRBV6-3	-	TGTGCCAGCTCCCCAGGGGATGTACGGGTGCAGTTCTTC	CASSPGDVRVQFF
TRBJ1-2	TRBD1	TRBV12-3/TRBV12-4	few	TGTGCCAGCAGTTTAGCAGCAGGGGGCGTCTTTGGCTACACCTTC	CASSLAAGGVFGYTF
TRBJ2-1	TRBD2	TRBV20-1	-	TGCAGTGTTAAGGGACTAGCGGGAGTGGGGGCTCCCCACAATGAGCAGTTCTTC	CSVKGLAGVGAPHNEQFF
TRBJ2-7	-	TRBV27	few	TGTGCCAGCCGAAAAGGGCAGGGCCTCTACGAGCAGTACTTC	CASRKGQGLYEQYF
TRBJ2-3	TRBD1	TRBV6-2/TRBV6-3	-	TGTGCCAGCACCTGGACAGGACCTCACGGATACGCGTATTTT	CASTWTGPHGYAYF
TRBJ2-7	-	TRBV25-1	-	TGTGCCAGCAGTGAGGTGGCAGCCTACGAGCAGTACTTC	CASSEVAAYEQYF
TRBJ2-1	TRBD2	TRBV2	-	TGTGCCAGCAGCGGACTAGCGGGAGTCTATGAGCAGTTCTTC	CASSGLAGVYEQFF
TRBJ2-1	TRBD2	TRBV20-1	-	TGCAGTGCTAGAGCCCATCGCTCTAGCGGGAGTGCTTACAATGAGCAGTTCTTC	CSARAHRSSGSAYNEQFF